This T cell receptor (beta chain) was identified during a study of shared clonotypes between healthy human individuals. Per germline, CDR1 MNHEY and CDR2 SMNVEV (reference sequence). Unmatched junction bases numbered 12, after V lost 6 bases and J lost 7 bases. This CDR3 has 15 residues. Assay used: immunoSEQ multiplex PCR; TCRdb lists only in-frame clones, some missing. The sample yields over 1.5 million clones, 95% to 99% seen once. This receptor was obtained from a man aged 25 to 40 in good health. V gene TRBV27 combines with J gene TRBJ2-7, with TRBD1 matching over 10 bases. The sequenced sample consisted of naive CD4+ T cells sorted from blood. The subset denotes: CD45RA+ positively selected. The CDR3 loop reads CASRPSRDRGGEQYF. CDR3 bases: TGTGCCAGCAGACCCAGTCGGGACAGGGGCGGGGAGCAGTACTTC.